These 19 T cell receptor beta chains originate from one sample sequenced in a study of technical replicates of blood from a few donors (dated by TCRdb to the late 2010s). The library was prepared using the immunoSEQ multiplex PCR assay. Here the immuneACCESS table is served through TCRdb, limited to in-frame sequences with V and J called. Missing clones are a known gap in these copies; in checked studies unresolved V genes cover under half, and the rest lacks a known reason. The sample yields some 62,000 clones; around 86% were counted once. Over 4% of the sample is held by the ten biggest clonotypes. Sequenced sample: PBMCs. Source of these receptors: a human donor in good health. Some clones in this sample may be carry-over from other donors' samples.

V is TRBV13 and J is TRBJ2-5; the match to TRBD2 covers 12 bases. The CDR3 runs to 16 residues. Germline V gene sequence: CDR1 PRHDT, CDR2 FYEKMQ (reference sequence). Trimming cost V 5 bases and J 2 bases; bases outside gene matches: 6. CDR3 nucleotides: TGTGCCAGCAGCCCAAGGACTAGCGGGATACAAGAGACCCAGTACTTC. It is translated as CASSPRTSGIQETQYF.

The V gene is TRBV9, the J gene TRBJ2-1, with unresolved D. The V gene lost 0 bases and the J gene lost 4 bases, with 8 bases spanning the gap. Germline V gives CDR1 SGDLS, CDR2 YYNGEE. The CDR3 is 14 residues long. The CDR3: CASSVEQHYNEQFF. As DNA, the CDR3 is TGTGCCAGCAGCGTAGAACAGCATTACAATGAGCAGTTCTTC.

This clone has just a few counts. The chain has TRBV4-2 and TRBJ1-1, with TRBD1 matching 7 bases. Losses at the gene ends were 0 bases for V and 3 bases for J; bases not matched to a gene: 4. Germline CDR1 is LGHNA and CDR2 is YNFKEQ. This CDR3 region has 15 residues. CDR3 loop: CASSQDQGVHTEAFF. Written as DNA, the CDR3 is TGTGCCAGCAGCCAAGATCAGGGGGTTCACACTGAAGCTTTCTTT.

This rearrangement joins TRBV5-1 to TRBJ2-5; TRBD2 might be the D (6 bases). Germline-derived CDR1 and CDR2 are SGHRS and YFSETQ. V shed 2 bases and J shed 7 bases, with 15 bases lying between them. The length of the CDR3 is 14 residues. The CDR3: CASSFGREKPTQYF. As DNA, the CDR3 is TGCGCCAGCAGCTTCGGACGGGAGAAGCCGACCCAGTACTTC.

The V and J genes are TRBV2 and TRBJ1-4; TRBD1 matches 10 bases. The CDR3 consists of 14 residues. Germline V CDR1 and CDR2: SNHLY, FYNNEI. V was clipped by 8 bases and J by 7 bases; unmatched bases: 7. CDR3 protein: CASGGGTGVEKLFF. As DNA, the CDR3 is TGTGCCAGCGGGGGGGGGACAGGGGTTGAAAAACTGTTTTTT.

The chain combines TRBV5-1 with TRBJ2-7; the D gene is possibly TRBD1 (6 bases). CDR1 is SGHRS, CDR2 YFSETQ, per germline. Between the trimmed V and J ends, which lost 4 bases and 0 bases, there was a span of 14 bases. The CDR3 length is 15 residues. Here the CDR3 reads CASSEFRDISYEQYF. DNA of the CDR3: TGCGCCAGCAGCGAATTCCGGGACATCTCCTACGAGCAGTACTTC.

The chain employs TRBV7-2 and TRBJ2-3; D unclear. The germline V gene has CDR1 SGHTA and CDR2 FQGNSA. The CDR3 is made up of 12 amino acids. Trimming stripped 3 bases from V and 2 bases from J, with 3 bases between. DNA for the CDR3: TGTGCCAGCAGCTTTTACACAGATACGCAGTATTTT. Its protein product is CASSFYTDTQYF. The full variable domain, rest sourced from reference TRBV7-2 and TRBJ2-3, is GAGVSQSPSNKVTEKGKDVELRCDPISGHTALYWYRQSLGQGLEFLIYFQGNSAPDKSGLPSDRFSAERTGGSVSTLTIQRTQQEDSAVYLCASSFYTDTQYFGPGTRLTVL.

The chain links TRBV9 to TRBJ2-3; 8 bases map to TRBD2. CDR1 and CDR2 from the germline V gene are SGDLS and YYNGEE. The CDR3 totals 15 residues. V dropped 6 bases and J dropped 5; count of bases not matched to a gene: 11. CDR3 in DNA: TGTGCCAGCAATTTTGGGGGGAGCGGGGGAGATACGCAGTATTTT. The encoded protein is CASNFGGSGGDTQYF.

Here the CDR3 DNA reads TGTGCCAGCAGTCTGGGACAGGGGAAGGGAAATTCACCCCTCCACTTT. It yields the protein CASSLGQGKGNSPLHF. This chain connects TRBV27 to TRBJ1-6; TRBD1 agrees at 10 bases. V was pared by 5 bases and J by 7 bases, with 8 bases of the junction left unmatched. The germline CDR1 and CDR2 sequences are MNHEY and SMNVEV (reference sequence). This CDR3 is 16 amino acids long.

The DNA of the CDR3 is TGTGCCAGCAGTCTGCTGTCCGGGAACACTGAAGCTTTCTTT. This sequence encodes CASSLLSGNTEAFF. The chain combines TRBV6-5 with TRBJ1-1; D unclear. This CDR3 region has 14 residues. Germline assignment: CDR1 MNHEY and CDR2 SVGAGI. V shed 5 bases and J shed 1 base, with 11 bases lying between them.

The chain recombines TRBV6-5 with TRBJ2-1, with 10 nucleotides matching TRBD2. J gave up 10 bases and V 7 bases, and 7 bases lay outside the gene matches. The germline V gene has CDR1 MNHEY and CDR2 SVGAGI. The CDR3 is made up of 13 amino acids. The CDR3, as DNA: TGTGCCAGCACTACCCCGGGACTAGCGGAGCAGTTCTTC. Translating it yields CASTTPGLAEQFF.

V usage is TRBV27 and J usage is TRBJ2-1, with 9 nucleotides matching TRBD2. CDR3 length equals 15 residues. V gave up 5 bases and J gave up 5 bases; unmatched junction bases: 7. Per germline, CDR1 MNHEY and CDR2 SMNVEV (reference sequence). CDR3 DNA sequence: TGTGCCAGCAGTAAGGGACTAGCTGGAGACAATGAGCAGTTCTTC. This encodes CASSKGLAGDNEQFF.

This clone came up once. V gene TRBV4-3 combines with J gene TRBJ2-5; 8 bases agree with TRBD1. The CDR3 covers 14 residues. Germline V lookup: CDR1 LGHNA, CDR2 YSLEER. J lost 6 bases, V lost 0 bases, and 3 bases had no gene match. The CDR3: CASSQDPRGQTQYF. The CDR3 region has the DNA TGCGCCAGCAGCCAAGATCCCAGGGGGCAGACCCAGTACTTC.

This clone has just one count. The CDR3 nucleotides read TGTGCCAGCAGTGGCTACAGGGGCGCCTACGAGCAGTACTTC. Protein sequence: CASSGYRGAYEQYF. This rearrangement joins TRBV25-1 to TRBJ2-7; 7 positions match TRBD1. The CDR3 runs 14 residues. V lost 4 bases, J lost 2 bases, and 5 bases stayed unmatched. CDR1 is MGHDK and CDR2 is SYGVNS in the germline V gene.

The CDR3 reads CASSYSPIASNSPLHF. The DNA of the CDR3 is TGTGCCAGCAGTTACTCCCCGATAGCCTCTAATTCACCCCTCCACTTT. This chain uses TRBV6-5 with TRBJ1-6; D remains unclear. Germline CDR1 MNHEY, CDR2 SVGAGI. The CDR3 covers 16 residues. Trimming removed 0 bases from V and 6 bases from J, with 12 bases in between.

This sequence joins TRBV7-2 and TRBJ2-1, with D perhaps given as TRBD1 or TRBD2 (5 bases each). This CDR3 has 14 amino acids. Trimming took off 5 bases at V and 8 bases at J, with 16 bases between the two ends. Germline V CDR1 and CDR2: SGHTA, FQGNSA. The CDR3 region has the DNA TGTGCCAGCAGCCTAGGGACCACCGGGGATGAGCAGTTCTTC. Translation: CASSLGTTGDEQFF.

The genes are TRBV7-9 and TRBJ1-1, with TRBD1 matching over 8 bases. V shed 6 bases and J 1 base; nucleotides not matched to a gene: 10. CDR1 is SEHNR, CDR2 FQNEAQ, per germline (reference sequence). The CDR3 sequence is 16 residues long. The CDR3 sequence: CASSPKDRVANTEAFF. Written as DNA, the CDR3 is TGTGCCAGCAGTCCTAAGGACAGGGTCGCGAACACTGAAGCTTTCTTT.

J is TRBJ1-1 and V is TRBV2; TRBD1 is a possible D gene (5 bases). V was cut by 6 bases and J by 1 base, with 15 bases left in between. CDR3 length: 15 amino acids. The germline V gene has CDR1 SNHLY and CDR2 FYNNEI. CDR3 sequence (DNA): TGTGCCAGCAGCGGGGGGGGACGGGGGAACACTGAAGCTTTCTTT. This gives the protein CASSGGGRGNTEAFF.

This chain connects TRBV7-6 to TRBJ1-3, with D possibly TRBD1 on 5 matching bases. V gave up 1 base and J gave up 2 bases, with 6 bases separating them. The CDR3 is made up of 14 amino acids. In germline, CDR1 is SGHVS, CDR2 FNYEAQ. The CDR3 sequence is CASSLGGAGNTIYF. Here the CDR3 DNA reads TGTGCCAGCAGCTTAGGGGGCGCTGGAAACACCATATATTTT.